A selection of T cell receptor beta chains follows, all from one sample in a study of blood T cell repertoires in COVID-19. The table came from immunoSEQ multiplex PCR; TCRdb's copy has only in-frame clones and leaves some out. The table has a few hundred thousand clones, roughly nine tenths seen once. The sequenced sample was PBMCs or T cells enriched from blood (not recorded which). The source of these receptors is a woman in her thirties who had recovered from COVID-19. Each CDR3 is given with its conserved first and last residue. The D gene is left open where the match is weak. Rows give clone size only sometimes, using once, few, many, or a class for an expanded clone.

abundance,d_gene,j_gene,v_gene,CDR3nt,CDR3aa
-,-,TRBJ1-2,TRBV15,TGTGCCACCAGCGCAGAAAACTATGGCTACACCTTC,CATSAENYGYTF
-,-,TRBJ2-3,TRBV7-8,TGTGCCAGCAGCTCACCTCCTAGCGAGCCCCTAGATACGCAGTATTTT,CASSSPPSEPLDTQYF
-,-,TRBJ1-5,TRBV18,TGTGCCAGCTCTTGGGAGGGGAGCGGCGGTCAGCCCCAGCATTTT,CASSWEGSGGQPQHF
-,-,TRBJ1-5,TRBV27,TGTGCCAGCAGTTATTACGGGGATCAGCCCCAGCATTTT,CASSYYGDQPQHF
-,-,TRBJ2-1,TRBV28,TGTGCCAGCAGTGCCAACAGGGATCGAAGCTCCTACAATGAGCAGTTCTTC,CASSANRDRSSYNEQFF
-,-,TRBJ1-4,TRBV5-1,TGCGCCAGCAGCTCCAACTTAGCAACTAATGAAAAACTGTTTTTT,CASSSNLATNEKLFF
-,TRBD1,TRBJ2-3,TRBV30,TGTGCCTGGAGTAAGGGACAGGGGAGCGCAGATACGCAGTATTTT,CAWSKGQGSADTQYF
once,-,TRBJ1-4,TRBV11-2,TGTGCCAGCAGCTTAGTGGGATTCCGAGGGACTCTTAATGAAAAACTGTTTTTT,CASSLVGFRGTLNEKLFF
few,-,TRBJ2-3,TRBV7-9,TGTGCCAGCAGCTTAGATGGGCGCGTCACAGATACGCAGTATTTT,CASSLDGRVTDTQYF
-,TRBD2,TRBJ2-1,TRBV7-9,TGTGCCAGCAGCCTCCAGACTAGCGGGGTTCACAATGAGCAGTTCTTC,CASSLQTSGVHNEQFF
-,TRBD2,TRBJ2-1,TRBV5-1,TGCGCCAGCAGCGCACGGCTAGCGGGAGGACGGGAGCAGTTCTTC,CASSARLAGGREQFF
-,-,TRBJ2-7,TRBV5-4,TGTGCCAGCAGCGCCACAGGATCCTACGAGCAGTACTTC,CASSATGSYEQYF
-,TRBD2,TRBJ2-5,TRBV4-1,TGCGCCAGCAGCCAAGATCGGGGGGACCTGGAGACCCAGTACTTC,CASSQDRGDLETQYF
-,-,TRBJ2-5,TRBV7-9,TGTGCCAGCAGTGGTGTACGGGAAAAGTACCAAGAGACCCAGTACTTC,CASSGVREKYQETQYF
-,TRBD1,TRBJ2-1,TRBV7-2,TGTGCCAGCAGCTTCGATCCAGGGGGCTCCTACAATGAGCAGTTCTTC,CASSFDPGGSYNEQFF
-,-,TRBJ1-4,TRBV11-3,TGTGCCAGCAGCTTAGTCCCCCGAGGGTGTGAAAAACTGTTTTTT,CASSLVPRGCEKLFF
-,TRBD1,TRBJ1-4,TRBV14,TGTGCCAGCAGCCAAGGGCGACAGGGGGCGGTTGGTGAAAAACTGTTTTTT,CASSQGRQGAVGEKLFF
-,TRBD1,TRBJ1-5,TRBV7-2,TGTGCCACCCGAAGACAGGGATCAGAGCCCCAGCATTTT,CATRRQGSEPQHF
-,-,TRBJ1-1,TRBV13,TGTGCCAGCAGCTTATTCAGGGACACTGAAGCTTTCTTT,CASSLFRDTEAFF
-,-,TRBJ1-1,TRBV5-1,TGCGCCAGCAGCTATCAGGGTAGCACTGAAGCTTTCTTT,CASSYQGSTEAFF
-,TRBD1,TRBJ1-3,TRBV25-1,TGTGCCAGCTCCTCGACAGGGTTAACTGGAAACACCATATATTTT,CASSSTGLTGNTIYF
-,TRBD2,TRBJ2-7,TRBV5-6,TGTGCCAGCAGCTTGGGGACTAGCGGCCCCTACGAGCAGTACTTC,CASSLGTSGPYEQYF
once,-,TRBJ1-5,TRBV27,TGTGCCAGCAGTTTTCGTGAGAATCAGCCCCAGCATTTT,CASSFRENQPQHF
-,-,TRBJ1-4,TRBV13,TGTGCCAGCAGCAACCGGGACACCCATGCAACTAATGAAAAACTGTTTTTT,CASSNRDTHATNEKLFF
-,-,TRBJ1-2,TRBV3-1/TRBV3-2,TGTGCCAGCAGCCCGGACAGCATCTATGGCTACACCTTC,CASSPDSIYGYTF
-,TRBD2,TRBJ2-3,TRBV6-1,TGTGCCAGCAGTGAACTAGCGGGGGGGCCACCAGATACGCAGTATTTT,CASSELAGGPPDTQYF
-,-,TRBJ1-1,TRBV6-5,TGTGCCAGCAGCCAATCTAAGCCCAACACTGAAGCTTTCTTT,CASSQSKPNTEAFF